This T cell receptor beta chain was sequenced in a study of OX40 agonist ivuxolimab in advanced cancers. The CDR3 is made up of 14 amino acids. Trimming took off 1 base at V and 7 bases at J, with 13 bases between the two ends. The V gene's germline CDR1 is SNHLY and CDR2 FYNNEI. TCRdb's copy holds only in-frame clones and misses some; the assay was immunoSEQ multiplex PCR. The sample lists 50,000 or so clones; 85% to 95% were seen once. The chain is built from TRBV2 and TRBJ2-5; maybe TRBD2 (6 bases). This clonotype was obtained from an adult with an advanced solid tumor such as melanoma, head and neck, liver or kidney cancer. Sequences were derived from CD4+ or CD8+ T cells sorted from blood, sampled in a trial of the OX40 agonist ivuxolimab. CDR3 nucleotide sequence: TGTGCCAGCAGTGAAGTTGGAGCGGGTTCGACCCAGTACTTC. Translating gives CASSEVGAGSTQYF.